These T cell receptor beta chains were read from a single sample in a study of neoadjuvant anti-PD-1 for oral cavity cancer. Profiled with immunoSEQ multiplex PCR; TCRdb holds only in-frame clones, not every one. In the table there are approximately 16,000 clones, about two thirds of which are singletons. This sample comprised PBMCs, obtained before nivolumab (anti-PD-1) treatment. All receptors derive from a person aged 35-80 years with oral cavity squamous cell carcinoma. Each CDR3 is given with its conserved first and last residue. The D gene is left open where the match is weak. Clone size is shown for a subset of rows, as once, few, many or a class of expanded clone.

clone size	J gene	D gene	V gene	CDR3 protein	CDR3 DNA
-	TRBJ2-2	-	TRBV6-1	CASSESEAVHTGELFF	TGTGCCAGCAGTGAAAGCGAGGCAGTCCACACCGGGGAGCTGTTTTTT
-	TRBJ2-1	-	TRBV7-6	CASSLAQNEQFF	TGTGCCAGCAGCTTGGCTCAAAATGAGCAGTTCTTC
few	TRBJ1-2	-	TRBV7-9	CASSLGFVDTF	TGTGCCAGCAGCTTAGGATTTGTCGACACCTTC
-	TRBJ2-3	TRBD2	TRBV30	CAWSVGSGGTDTQYF	TGTGCCTGGAGTGTAGGTAGCGGGGGCACAGATACGCAGTATTTT
-	TRBJ1-1	TRBD1	TRBV5-1	CASSLGDRLNTEAFF	TGCGCCAGCAGCTTGGGGGACAGACTGAACACTGAAGCTTTCTTT
few	TRBJ1-1	-	TRBV19	CASTSIPSGVTEAFF	TGTGCCAGTACCAGTATACCCTCAGGAGTCACTGAAGCTTTCTTT
large	TRBJ1-1	TRBD1	TRBV5-8	CASSLLGQGTTEAFF	TGTGCCAGCAGCTTGTTAGGACAGGGGACCACTGAAGCTTTCTTT
-	TRBJ2-5	-	TRBV29-1	CSVGSQAQETQYF	TGCAGCGTTGGGTCCCAGGCCCAAGAGACCCAGTACTTC
-	TRBJ1-5	-	TRBV6-5	CASSRDSWGNQPQHF	TGTGCCAGCAGCAGGGACTCGTGGGGCAATCAGCCCCAGCATTTT
few	TRBJ1-1	-	TRBV28	CASSSWSTEAFF	TGTGCCAGCAGCTCCTGGAGCACTGAAGCTTTCTTT
few	TRBJ2-1	-	TRBV25-1	CASSDGGLDEQFF	TGTGCCAGCAGTGACGGGGGGCTGGATGAGCAGTTCTTC
-	TRBJ2-7	TRBD1	TRBV15	CATSRDSNTGTGVYEQYF	TGTGCCACCAGCAGAGATTCAAACACCGGGACAGGGGTCTACGAGCAGTACTTC
few	TRBJ2-5	-	TRBV5-1	CASSLERGGQTQYF	TGCGCCAGCAGCTTGGAGAGGGGCGGACAGACCCAGTACTTC
few	TRBJ2-6	-	TRBV27	CASGRHGGSGANVLTF	TGTGCCAGCGGTCGACACGGGGGCTCTGGGGCCAACGTCCTGACTTTC
-	TRBJ1-1	TRBD1	TRBV5-1	CASSTGQYNTEAFF	TGCGCCAGCAGCACGGGACAGTACAACACTGAAGCTTTCTTT
-	TRBJ1-2	-	TRBV5-1	CASRYYLEGSYTF	TGCGCCAGCAGGTATTATCTTGAGGGTAGCTACACCTTC
-	TRBJ2-1	TRBD2	TRBV4-2	CASSQTGLAGGTSYNEQFF	TGTGCCAGCAGCCAAACGGGACTAGCGGGAGGGACCTCCTACAATGAGCAGTTCTTC
few	TRBJ1-1	-	TRBV5-1	CASSLEAFF	TGCGCCAGCAGCTTAGAAGCTTTCTTT
-	TRBJ2-3	-	TRBV5-1	CASSLDYQERDTQYF	TGCGCCAGCAGCTTAGACTACCAGGAAAGGGATACGCAGTATTTT
-	TRBJ2-3	TRBD2	TRBV30	CAWRRRGLAGGDTQYF	TGTGCCTGGAGGAGGCGGGGACTAGCGGGAGGGGATACGCAGTATTTT
-	TRBJ2-6	-	TRBV14	CASSALLARTSGANVLTF	TGTGCCAGCAGCGCCCTCCTCGCGAGAACCTCTGGGGCCAACGTCCTGACTTTC
-	TRBJ2-7	-	TRBV2	CASSMTGNEQYF	TGTGCCAGCAGTATGACCGGTAACGAGCAGTACTTC
-	TRBJ2-7	-	TRBV29-1	CSVEMGGSVSYEQYF	TGCAGCGTTGAAATGGGCGGGTCGGTCTCCTACGAGCAGTACTTC
-	TRBJ2-2	-	TRBV5-6	CASSLGTSARDTGELFF	TGTGCCAGCAGCTTGGGTACAAGCGCCCGGGACACCGGGGAGCTGTTTTTT
-	TRBJ1-4	TRBD1	TRBV15	CATSRRRQGPNEKLFF	TGTGCCACCAGCAGAAGAAGACAGGGGCCTAATGAAAAACTGTTTTTT
-	TRBJ2-1	-	TRBV7-3	CASSSGLSSYNEQFF	TGTGCCAGCAGCTCGGGACTGAGCTCCTACAATGAGCAGTTCTTC
-	TRBJ2-5	-	TRBV2	CASSENQAGTQYF	TGTGCCAGCAGTGAAAATCAGGCGGGGACCCAGTACTTC
-	TRBJ2-6	-	TRBV6-5	CASNPTSGANVLTF	TGTGCCAGCAACCCAACATCCGGGGCCAACGTCCTGACTTTC